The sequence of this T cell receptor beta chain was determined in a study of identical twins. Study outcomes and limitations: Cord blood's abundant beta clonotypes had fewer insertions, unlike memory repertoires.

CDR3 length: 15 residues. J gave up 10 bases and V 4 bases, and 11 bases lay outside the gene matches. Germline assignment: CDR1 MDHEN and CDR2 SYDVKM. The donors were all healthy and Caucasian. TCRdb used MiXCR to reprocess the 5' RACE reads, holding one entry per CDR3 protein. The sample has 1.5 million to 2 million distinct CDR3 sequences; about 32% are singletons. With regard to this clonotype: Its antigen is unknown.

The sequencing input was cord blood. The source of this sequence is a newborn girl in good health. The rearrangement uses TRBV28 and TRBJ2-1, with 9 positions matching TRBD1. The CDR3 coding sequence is TGTGCCAGCAGTTCCCACCGGGACAGGGTCTACGAGCAGTTCTTC. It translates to CASSSHRDRVYEQFF.